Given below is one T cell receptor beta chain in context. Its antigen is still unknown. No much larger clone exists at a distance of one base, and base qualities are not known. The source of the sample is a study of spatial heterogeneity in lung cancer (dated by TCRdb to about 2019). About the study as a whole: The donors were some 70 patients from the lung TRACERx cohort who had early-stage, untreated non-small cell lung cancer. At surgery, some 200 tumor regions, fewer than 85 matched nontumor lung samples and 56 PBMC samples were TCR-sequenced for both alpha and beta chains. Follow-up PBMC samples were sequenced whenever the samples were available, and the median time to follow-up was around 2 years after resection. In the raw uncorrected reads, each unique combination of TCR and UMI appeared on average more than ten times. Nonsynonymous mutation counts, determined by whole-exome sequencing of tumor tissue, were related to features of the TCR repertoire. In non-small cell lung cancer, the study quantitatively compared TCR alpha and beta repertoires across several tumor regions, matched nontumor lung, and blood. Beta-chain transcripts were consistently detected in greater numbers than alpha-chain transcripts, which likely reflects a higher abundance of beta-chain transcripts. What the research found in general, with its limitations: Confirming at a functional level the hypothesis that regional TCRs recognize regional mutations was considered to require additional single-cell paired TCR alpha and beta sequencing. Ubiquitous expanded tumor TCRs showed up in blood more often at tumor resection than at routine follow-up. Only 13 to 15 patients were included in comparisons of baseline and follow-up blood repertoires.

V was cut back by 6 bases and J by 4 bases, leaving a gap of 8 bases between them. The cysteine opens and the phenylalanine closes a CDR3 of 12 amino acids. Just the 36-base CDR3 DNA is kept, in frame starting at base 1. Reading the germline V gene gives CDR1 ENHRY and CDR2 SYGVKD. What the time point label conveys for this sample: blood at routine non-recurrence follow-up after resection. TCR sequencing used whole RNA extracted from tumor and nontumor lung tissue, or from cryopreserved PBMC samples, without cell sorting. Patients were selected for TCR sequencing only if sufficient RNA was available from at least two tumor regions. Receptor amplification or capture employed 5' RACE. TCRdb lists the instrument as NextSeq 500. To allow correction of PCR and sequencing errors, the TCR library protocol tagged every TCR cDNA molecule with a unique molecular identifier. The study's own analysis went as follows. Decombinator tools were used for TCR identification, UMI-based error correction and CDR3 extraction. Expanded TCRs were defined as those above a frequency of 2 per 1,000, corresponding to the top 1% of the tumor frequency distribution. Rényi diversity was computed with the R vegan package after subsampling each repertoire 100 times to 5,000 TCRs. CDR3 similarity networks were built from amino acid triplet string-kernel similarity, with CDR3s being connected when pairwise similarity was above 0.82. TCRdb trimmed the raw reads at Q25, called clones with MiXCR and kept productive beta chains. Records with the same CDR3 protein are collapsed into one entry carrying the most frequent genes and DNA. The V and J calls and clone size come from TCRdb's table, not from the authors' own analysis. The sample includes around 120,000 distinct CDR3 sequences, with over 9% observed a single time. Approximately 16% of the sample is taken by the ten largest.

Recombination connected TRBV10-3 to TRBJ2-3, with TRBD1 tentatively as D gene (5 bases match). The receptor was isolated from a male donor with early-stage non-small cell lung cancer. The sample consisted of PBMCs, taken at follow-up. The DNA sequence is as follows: TGTGCCATCAGGGGGCACGCAGATACGCAGTATTTT. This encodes CAIRGHADTQYF.